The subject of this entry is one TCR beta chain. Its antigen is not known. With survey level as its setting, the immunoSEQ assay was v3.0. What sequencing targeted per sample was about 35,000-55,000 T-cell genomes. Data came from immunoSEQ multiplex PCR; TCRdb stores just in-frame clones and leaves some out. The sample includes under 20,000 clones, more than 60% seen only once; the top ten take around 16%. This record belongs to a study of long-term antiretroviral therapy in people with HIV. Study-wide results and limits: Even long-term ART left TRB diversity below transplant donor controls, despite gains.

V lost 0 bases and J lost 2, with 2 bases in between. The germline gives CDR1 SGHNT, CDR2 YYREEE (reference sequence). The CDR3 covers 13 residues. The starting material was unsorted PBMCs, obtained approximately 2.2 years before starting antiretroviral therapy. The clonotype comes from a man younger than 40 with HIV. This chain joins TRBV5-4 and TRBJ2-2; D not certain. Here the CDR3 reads CASSLGNTGELFF. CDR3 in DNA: TGTGCCAGCAGCTTGGGCAACACCGGGGAGCTGTTTTTT.